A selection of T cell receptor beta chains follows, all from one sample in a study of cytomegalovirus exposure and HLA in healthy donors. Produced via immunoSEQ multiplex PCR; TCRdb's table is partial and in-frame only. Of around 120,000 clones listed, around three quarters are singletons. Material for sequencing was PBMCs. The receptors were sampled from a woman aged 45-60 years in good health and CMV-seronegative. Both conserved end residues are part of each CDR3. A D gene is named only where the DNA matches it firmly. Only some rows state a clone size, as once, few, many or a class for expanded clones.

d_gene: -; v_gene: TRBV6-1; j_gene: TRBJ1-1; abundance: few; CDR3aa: CASSPRGASFTEAFF; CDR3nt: TGTGCCAGCAGTCCTCGCGGGGCTTCGTTCACTGAAGCTTTCTTT
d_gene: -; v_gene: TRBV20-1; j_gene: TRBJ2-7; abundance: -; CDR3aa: CSLSYEQYF; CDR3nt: TGCAGCCTTTCGTACGAGCAGTACTTC
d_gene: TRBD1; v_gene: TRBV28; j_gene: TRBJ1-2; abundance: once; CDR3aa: CASSSTWDRSRYGYTF; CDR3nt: TGTGCCAGCAGTTCTACCTGGGACAGGAGTCGCTATGGCTACACCTTC
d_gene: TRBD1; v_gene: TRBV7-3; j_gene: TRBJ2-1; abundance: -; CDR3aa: CASSFTGGSYNEQFF; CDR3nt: TGTGCCAGCAGCTTCACAGGGGGCTCCTACAATGAGCAGTTCTTC
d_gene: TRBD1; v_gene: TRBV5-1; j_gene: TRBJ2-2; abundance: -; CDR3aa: CASNQGDRGNTGELFF; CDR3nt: TGCGCCAGCAACCAGGGGGACAGGGGGAACACCGGGGAGCTGTTTTTT
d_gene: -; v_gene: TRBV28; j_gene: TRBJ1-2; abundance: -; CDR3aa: CASSSYTGSYYGYTF; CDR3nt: TGTGCCAGCAGTTCCTATACAGGATCCTACTATGGCTACACCTTC
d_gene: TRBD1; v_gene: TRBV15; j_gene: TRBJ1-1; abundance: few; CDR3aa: CATSRDKGTGGSRTEAFF; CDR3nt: TGTGCCACCAGCAGAGATAAGGGTACAGGGGGCTCGAGAACTGAAGCTTTCTTT
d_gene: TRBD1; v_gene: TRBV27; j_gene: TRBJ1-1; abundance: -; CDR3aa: CASKTGANTEAFF; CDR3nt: TGTGCCAGCAAGACAGGGGCCAACACTGAAGCTTTCTTT
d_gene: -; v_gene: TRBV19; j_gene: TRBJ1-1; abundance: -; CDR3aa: CASRLYRATNTEAFF; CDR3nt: TGTGCCAGTAGGTTATACAGGGCTACGAACACTGAAGCTTTCTTT
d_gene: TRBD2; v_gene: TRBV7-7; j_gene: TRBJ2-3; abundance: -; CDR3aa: CASSLGSGGGADTQYF; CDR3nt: TGTGCTAGCAGCTTAGGGTCGGGCGGGGGAGCAGATACGCAGTATTTT
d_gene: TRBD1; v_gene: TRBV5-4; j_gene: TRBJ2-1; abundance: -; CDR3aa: CASSWGPGQGPYNEQFF; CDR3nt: TGTGCCAGCAGCTGGGGACCGGGACAGGGCCCCTACAATGAGCAGTTCTTC
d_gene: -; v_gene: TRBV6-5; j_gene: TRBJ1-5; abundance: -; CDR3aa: CASRYGRGGSNQPQHF; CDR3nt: TGTGCCAGCAGGTACGGCAGGGGAGGGAGCAATCAGCCCCAGCATTTT
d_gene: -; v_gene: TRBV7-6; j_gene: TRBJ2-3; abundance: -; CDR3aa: CASSLEGGRPTDTQYF; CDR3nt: TGTGCCAGCAGCTTAGAGGGCGGGCGTCCCACAGATACGCAGTATTTT
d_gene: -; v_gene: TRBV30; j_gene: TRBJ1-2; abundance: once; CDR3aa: CAWGGLGYTF; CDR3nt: TGTGCCTGGGGGGGGTTGGGCTACACCTTC
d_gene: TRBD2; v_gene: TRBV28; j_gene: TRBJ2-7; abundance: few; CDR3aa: CASSLMSRESYEQYF; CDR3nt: TGTGCCAGCAGTCTCATGTCGCGGGAGTCCTACGAGCAGTACTTC
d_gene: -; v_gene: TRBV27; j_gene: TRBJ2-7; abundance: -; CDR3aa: CASSLRQTYEQYF; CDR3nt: TGTGCCAGCAGTTTGCGACAGACCTACGAGCAGTACTTC
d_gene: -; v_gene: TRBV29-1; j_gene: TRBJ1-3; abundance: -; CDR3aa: CSAAGSGNTIYF; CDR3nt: TGCAGTGCTGCGGGGTCTGGAAACACCATATATTTT
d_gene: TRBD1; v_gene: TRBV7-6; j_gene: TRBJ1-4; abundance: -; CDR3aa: CASSLATGGEKLFF; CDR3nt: TGTGCCAGCAGCTTAGCAACAGGGGGTGAAAAACTGTTTTTT
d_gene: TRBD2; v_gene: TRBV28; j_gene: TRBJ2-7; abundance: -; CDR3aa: CASSPTSGYEQYF; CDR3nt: TGTGCCAGCAGTCCCACTAGCGGATACGAGCAGTACTTC
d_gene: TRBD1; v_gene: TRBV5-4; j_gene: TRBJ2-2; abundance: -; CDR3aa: CASSLVQGVAGELFF; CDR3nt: TGTGCCAGCAGCTTAGTACAGGGGGTTGCCGGGGAGCTGTTTTTT
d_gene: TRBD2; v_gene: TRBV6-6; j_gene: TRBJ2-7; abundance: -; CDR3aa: CASSQMGLAGGEQYF; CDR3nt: TGTGCCAGCAGTCAAATGGGACTAGCGGGGGGCGAGCAGTACTTC
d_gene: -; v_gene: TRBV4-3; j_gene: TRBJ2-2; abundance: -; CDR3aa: CASSQDLVGATGELFF; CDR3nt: TGCGCCAGCAGCCAAGATCTTGTCGGTGCCACCGGGGAGCTGTTTTTT
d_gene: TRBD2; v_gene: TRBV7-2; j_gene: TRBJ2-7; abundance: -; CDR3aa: CASSPLREGEQYF; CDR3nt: TGTGCCAGCAGCCCTTTGCGGGAGGGCGAGCAGTACTTC
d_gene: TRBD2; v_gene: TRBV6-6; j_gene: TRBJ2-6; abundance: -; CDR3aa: CASKASGRSGANVLTF; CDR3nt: TGTGCCAGCAAGGCTAGCGGGCGCTCTGGGGCCAACGTCCTGACTTTC
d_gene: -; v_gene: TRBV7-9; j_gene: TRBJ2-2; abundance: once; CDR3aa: CASSLTLAPGELFF; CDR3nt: TGTGCCAGCAGCTTAACCCTAGCTCCCGGGGAGCTGTTTTTT
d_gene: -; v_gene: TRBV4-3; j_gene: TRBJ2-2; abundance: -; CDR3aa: CASSQAPGIPGELFF; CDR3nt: TGCGCCAGCAGCCAAGCCCCAGGCATTCCCGGGGAGCTGTTTTTT
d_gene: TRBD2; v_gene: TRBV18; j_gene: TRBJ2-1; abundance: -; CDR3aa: CASSERGDEQFF; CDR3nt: TGTGCCAGCTCGGAGCGGGGGGATGAGCAGTTCTTC
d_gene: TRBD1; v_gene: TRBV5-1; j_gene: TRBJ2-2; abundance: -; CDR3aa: CASNPGQGVANTGELFF; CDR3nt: TGCGCCAGCAATCCGGGACAGGGAGTCGCGAACACCGGGGAGCTGTTTTTT
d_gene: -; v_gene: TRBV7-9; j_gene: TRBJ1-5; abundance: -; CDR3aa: CASSLVGGNQPQHF; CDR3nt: TGTGCCAGCAGCTTAGTCGGAGGAAATCAGCCCCAGCATTTT
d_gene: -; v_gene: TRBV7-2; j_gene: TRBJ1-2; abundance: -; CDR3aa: CASSPRQVYGYTF; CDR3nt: TGTGCCAGCAGCCCCCGACAGGTTTATGGCTACACCTTC
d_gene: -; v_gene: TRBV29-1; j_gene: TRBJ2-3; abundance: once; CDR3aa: CSVPTDHFPDTQYF; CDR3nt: TGCAGCGTGCCGACAGACCATTTTCCAGATACGCAGTATTTT
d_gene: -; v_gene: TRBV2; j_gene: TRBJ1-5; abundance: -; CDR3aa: CASSTAGANQPQHF; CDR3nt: TGTGCCAGCAGTACTGCGGGGGCCAATCAGCCCCAGCATTTT
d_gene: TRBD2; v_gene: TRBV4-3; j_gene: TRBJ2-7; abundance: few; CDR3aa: CASSQDSVAGGQQYF; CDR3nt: TGCGCCAGCAGCCAAGATTCGGTAGCGGGAGGACAGCAGTACTTC
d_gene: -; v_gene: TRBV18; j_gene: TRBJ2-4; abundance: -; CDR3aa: CASSPLPGEKSAKNIQYF; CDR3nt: TGTGCCAGCTCACCACTCCCAGGGGAAAAATCAGCCAAAAACATTCAGTACTTC
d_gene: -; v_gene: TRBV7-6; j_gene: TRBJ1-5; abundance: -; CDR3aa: CASSLRGNNQPQHF; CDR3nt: TGTGCCAGCAGCTTAAGAGGGAACAATCAGCCCCAGCATTTC
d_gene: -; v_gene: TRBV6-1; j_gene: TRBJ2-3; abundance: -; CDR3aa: CASSRGDTQYF; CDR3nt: TGTGCCAGCAGTCGAGGAGATACGCAGTATTTT
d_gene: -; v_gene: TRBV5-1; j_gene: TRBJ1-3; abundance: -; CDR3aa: CASSLSAGAISGNTIYF; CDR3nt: TGCGCCAGCAGCTTGTCGGCAGGGGCGATCTCTGGAAACACCATATATTTT
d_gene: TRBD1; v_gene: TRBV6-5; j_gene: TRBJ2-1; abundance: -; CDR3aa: CASSYGQGATYNEQFF; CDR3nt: TGTGCCAGCAGTTACGGACAGGGGGCCACCTACAATGAGCAGTTCTTC
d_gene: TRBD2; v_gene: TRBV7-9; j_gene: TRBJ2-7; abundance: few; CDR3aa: CASSPRGVLADNYEQYF; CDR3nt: TGTGCCAGCAGCCCCCGGGGGGTACTAGCGGACAATTACGAGCAGTACTTC
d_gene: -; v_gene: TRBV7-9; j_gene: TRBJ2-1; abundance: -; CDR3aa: CASSPKVRGNEQFF; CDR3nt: TGTGCCAGCAGCCCAAAGGTTCGGGGCAATGAGCAGTTCTTC
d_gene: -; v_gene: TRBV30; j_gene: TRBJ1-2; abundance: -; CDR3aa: CAWSLGRASNYGYTF; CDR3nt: TGTGCCTGGAGTCTCGGCAGGGCATCAAACTATGGCTACACCTTC
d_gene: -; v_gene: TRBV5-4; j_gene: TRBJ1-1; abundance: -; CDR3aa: CASSLITQGTEAFF; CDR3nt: TGTGCCAGCAGCTTGATTACCCAGGGCACTGAAGCTTTCTTT
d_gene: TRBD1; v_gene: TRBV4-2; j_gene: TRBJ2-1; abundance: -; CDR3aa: CASSRSNPGQGSEQFF; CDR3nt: TGTGCCAGCAGCCGATCTAACCCGGGACAGGGGTCTGAGCAGTTCTTC
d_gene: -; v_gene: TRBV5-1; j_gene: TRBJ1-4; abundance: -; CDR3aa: CASSPGGTNEKLFF; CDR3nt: TGCGCCAGCAGCCCCGGGGGGACTAATGAAAAACTGTTTTTT
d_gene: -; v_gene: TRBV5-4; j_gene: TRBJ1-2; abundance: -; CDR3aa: CASSLPGSVDGYTF; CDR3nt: TGTGCCAGCAGCTTGCCGGGTTCAGTAGATGGCTACACCTTC
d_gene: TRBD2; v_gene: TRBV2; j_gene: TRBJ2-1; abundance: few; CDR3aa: CASSGPGGNEQFF; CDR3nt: TGTGCCAGCAGTGGGCCGGGAGGGAATGAGCAGTTCTTC